What follows is one TCR beta chain and its context. Its antigen is still unknown. The record originates from a study of T cell responses to AZD1222 COVID-19 vaccine. Study-level points and caveats: The study reported that nearly half of spike-specific TCRs target unmutated variant regions.

CDR3 length equals 11 residues. The V and J ends lost 3 bases and 6 bases respectively, with 7 bases between them. The germline CDR1 and CDR2 sequences are GTSNPN and SVGIG (reference sequence). Using immunoSEQ multiplex PCR, the repertoire was profiled, and TCRdb retains in-frame clones only, with some absent. There are approximately 190,000 clones in the sample; approximately 92% occur only once, and about 1.2% lies in the top ten. Sequences were derived from peripheral blood, sampled on day 0 of AZD1222 vaccination. This chain links TRBV30 with TRBJ2-3; D remains unclear. This TCR came from an adult in good health. Written as DNA, the CDR3 is TGTGCCTGGAGCCTCGGTGATACGCAGTATTTT. Its protein product is CAWSLGDTQYF.